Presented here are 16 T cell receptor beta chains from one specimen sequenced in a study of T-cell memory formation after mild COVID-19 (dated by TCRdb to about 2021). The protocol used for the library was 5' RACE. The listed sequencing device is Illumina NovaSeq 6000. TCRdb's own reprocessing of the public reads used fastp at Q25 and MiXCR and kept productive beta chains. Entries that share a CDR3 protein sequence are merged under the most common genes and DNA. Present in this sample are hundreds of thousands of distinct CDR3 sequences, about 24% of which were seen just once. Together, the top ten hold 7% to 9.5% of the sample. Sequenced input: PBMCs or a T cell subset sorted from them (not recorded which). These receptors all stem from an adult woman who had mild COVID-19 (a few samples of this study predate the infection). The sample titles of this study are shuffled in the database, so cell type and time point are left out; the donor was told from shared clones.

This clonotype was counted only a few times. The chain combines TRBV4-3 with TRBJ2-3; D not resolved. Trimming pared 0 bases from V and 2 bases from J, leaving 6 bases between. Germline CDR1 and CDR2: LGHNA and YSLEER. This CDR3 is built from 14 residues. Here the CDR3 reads CASSQDFHTDTQYF. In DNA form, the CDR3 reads TGCGCCAGCAGCCAAGATTTCCACACAGATACGCAGTATTTT.

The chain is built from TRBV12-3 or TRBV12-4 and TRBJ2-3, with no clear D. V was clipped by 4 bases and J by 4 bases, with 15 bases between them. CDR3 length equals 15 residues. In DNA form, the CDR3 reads TGTGCCAGCAGTTGGCTTCCACAAGACCCAGATACGCAGTATTTT. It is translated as CASSWLPQDPDTQYF.

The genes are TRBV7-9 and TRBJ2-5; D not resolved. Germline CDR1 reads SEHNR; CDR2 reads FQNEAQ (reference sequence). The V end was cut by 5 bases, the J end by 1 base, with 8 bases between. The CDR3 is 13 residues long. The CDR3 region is CASSRVPQETQYF. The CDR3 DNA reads TGTGCCAGCAGCCGCGTACCCCAAGAGACCCAGTACTTC.

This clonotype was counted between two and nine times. CDR3 region: CASSLGLQDRGPRTEAFF. The CDR3 nucleotides read TGTGCCAGCAGCTTAGGTCTCCAGGACAGGGGGCCCCGCACTGAAGCTTTCTTT. The chain uses TRBV7-9 and TRBJ1-1; the match to TRBD1 covers 11 bases. CDR3 length equals 18 residues. J gave up 4 bases and V 1 base, and 11 bases lay outside the gene matches. Germline V gene sequence: CDR1 SEHNR, CDR2 FQNEAQ (reference sequence). The variable domain in full, with the rest retrieved from reference TRBV7-9 and TRBJ1-1, is DTGVSQNPRHKITKRGQNVTFRCDPISEHNRLYWYRQTLGQGPEFLTYFQNEAQLEKSRLLSDRFSAERPKGSFSTLEIQRTEQGDSAMYLCASSLGLQDRGPRTEAFFGQGTRLTVV.

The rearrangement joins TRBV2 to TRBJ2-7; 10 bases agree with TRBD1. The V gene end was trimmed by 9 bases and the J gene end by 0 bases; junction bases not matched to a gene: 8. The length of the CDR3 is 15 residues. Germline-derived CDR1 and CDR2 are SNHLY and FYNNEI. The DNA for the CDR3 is TGTGCCAGTCTAGCCGGGACAGGGGCCTCCTACGAGCAGTACTTC. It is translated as CASLAGTGASYEQYF.

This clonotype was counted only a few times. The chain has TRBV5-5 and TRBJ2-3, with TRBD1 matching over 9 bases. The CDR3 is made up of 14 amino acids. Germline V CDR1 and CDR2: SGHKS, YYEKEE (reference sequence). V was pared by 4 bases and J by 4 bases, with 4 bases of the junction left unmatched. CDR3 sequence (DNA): TGTGCCAGCAGCACCCGACAGGGGGCAGATACGCAGTATTTT. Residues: CASSTRQGADTQYF.

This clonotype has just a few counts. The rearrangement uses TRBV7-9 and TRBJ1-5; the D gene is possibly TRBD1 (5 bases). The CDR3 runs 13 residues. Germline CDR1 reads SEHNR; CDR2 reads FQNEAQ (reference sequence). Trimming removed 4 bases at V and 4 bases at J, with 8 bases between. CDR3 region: CASSSGTNQPQHF. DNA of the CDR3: TGTGCCAGCAGCTCTGGGACGAATCAGCCCCAGCATTTT.

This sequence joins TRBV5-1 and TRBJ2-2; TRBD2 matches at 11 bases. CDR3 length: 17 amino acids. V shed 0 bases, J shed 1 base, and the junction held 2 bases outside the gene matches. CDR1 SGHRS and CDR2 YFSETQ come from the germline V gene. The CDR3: CASSLVLAGENTGELFF. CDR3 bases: TGCGCCAGCAGCTTGGTACTAGCGGGAGAGAACACCGGGGAGCTGTTTTTT.

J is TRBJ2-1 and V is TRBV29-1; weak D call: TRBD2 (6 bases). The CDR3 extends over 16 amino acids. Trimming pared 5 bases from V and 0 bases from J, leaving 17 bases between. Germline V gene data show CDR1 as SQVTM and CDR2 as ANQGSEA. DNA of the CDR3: TGCAGCGTTCGAGGACTACCTCGGAGCTCCTACAATGAGCAGTTCTTC. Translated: CSVRGLPRSSYNEQFF.

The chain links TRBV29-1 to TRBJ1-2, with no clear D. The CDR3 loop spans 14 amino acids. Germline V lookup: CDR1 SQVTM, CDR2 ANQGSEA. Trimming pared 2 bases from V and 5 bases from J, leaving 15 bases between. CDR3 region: CSVEFVSQWYGYTF. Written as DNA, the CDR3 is TGCAGCGTTGAATTCGTCAGTCAGTGGTATGGCTACACCTTC.

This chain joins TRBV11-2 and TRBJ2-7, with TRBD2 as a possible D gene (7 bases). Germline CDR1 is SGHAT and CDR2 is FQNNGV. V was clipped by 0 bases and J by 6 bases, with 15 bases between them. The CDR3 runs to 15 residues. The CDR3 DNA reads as TGTGCCAGCAGCTTAGATGCGGGGGCAACGGTCGAGCAGTACTTC. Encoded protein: CASSLDAGATVEQYF.

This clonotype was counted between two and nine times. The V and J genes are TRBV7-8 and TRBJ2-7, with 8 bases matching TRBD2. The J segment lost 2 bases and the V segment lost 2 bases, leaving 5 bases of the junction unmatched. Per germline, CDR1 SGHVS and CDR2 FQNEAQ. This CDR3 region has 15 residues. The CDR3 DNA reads TGTGCCAGCAGCTTATCGAGCGGGAGCACCTACGAGCAGTACTTC. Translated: CASSLSSGSTYEQYF. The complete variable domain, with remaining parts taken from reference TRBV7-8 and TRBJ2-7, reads GAGVSQSPRYKVAKRGQDVALRCDPISGHVSLFWYQQALGQGPEFLTYFQNEAQLDKSGLPSDRFFAERPEGSVSTLKIQRTQQEDSAVYLCASSLSSGSTYEQYFGPGTRLTVT.

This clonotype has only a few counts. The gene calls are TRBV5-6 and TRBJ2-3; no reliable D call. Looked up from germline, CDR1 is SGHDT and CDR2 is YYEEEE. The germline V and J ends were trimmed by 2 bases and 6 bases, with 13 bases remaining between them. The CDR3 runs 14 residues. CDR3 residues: CASSFGQPRDTQYF. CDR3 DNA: TGTGCCAGCAGCTTTGGGCAACCGAGGGATACGCAGTATTTT. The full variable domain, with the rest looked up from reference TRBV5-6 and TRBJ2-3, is DAGVTQSPTHLIKTRGQQVTLRCSPKSGHDTVSWYQQALGQGPQFIFQYYEEEERQRGNFPDRFSGHQFPNYSSELNVNALLLGDSALYLCASSFGQPRDTQYFGPGTRLTVL.

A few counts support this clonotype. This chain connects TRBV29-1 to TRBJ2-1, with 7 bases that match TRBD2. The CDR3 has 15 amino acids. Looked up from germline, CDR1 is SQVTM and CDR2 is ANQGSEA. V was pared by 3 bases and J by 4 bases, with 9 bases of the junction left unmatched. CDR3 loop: CSVEFAGDAYNEQFF. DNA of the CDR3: TGCAGCGTTGAGTTTGCGGGGGATGCTTACAATGAGCAGTTCTTC.

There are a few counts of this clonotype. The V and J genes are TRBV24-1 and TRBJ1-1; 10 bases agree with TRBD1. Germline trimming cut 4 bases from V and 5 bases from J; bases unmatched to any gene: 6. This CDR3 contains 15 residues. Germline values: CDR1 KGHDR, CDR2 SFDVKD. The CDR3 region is CATSERGQGVTEAFF. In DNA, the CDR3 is TGTGCCACCAGTGAAAGAGGACAGGGGGTTACTGAAGCTTTCTTT.

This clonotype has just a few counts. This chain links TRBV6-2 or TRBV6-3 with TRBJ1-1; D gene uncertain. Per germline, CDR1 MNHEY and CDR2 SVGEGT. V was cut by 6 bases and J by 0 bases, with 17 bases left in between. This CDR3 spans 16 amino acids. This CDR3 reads CASSPRVSPLNTEAFF. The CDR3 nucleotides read TGTGCCAGCAGCCCCCGGGTTTCGCCCTTGAACACTGAAGCTTTCTTT.